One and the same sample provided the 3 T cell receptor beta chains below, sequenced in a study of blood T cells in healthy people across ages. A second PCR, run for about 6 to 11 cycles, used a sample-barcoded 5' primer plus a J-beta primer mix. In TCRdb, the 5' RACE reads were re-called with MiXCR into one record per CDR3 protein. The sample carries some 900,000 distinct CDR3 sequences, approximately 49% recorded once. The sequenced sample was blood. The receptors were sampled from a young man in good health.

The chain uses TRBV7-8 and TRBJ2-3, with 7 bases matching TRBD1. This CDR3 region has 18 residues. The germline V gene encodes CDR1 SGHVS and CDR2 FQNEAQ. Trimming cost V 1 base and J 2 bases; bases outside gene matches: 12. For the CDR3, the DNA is TGTGCCAGCAGCTTAGGGGACAGCAACGGTCCCCCCACAGATACGCAGTATTTT. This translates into CASSLGDSNGPPTDTQYF.

The chain's CDR3 is CSASAWATDTQYF. For the CDR3, the DNA is TGCAGCGCTTCGGCTTGGGCCACAGATACGCAGTATTTT. The V call is TRBV29-1, the J call TRBJ2-3, with D uncertain. CDR3 size: 13 residues. The V end lost 7 bases, the J end lost 2 bases, and 13 bases lay between the germline ends. The germline gives CDR1 SQVTM, CDR2 ANQGSEA.

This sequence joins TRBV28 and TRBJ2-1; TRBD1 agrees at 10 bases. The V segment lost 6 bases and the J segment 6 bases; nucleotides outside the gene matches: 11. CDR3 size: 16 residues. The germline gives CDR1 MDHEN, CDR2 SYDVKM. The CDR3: CASSPDRGPLINEQFF. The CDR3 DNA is TGTGCCAGCAGCCCCGACAGGGGGCCTTTAATCAATGAGCAGTTCTTC.